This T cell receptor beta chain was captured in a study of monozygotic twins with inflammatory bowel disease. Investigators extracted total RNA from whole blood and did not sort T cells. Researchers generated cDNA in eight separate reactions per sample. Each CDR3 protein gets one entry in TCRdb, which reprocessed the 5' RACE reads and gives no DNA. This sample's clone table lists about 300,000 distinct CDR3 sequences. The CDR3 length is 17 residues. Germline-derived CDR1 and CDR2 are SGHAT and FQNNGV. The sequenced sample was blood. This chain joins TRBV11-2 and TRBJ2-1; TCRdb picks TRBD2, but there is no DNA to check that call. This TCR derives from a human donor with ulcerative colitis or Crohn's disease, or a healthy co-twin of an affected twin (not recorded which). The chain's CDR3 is CASSLDLLAGGPNEQFF.